Following are 31 T cell receptor beta chains from one sample sequenced in a study of multiple sclerosis patients with progressive multifocal leukoencephalopathy. The time point was: time of PML onset. Sequencing used immunoSEQ multiplex PCR; TCRdb keeps in-frame clones, though not all of them. The sample carries roughly 34,000 clones, about 88% recorded once. Here the sequenced sample was PBMCs, taken from a patient treated with natalizumab. These receptor sequences come from a human donor with progressive multifocal leukoencephalopathy.

This rearrangement joins TRBV7-8 to TRBJ1-1, with 9 bases that match TRBD1. In germline, CDR1 is SGHVS, CDR2 FQNEAQ. Trimming removed 2 bases from V and 4 bases from J; junction bases left unmatched: 8. This CDR3 spans 16 amino acids. CDR3 sequence reads: CASSLLQTGGGTEAFF. CDR3 in DNA: TGTGCCAGCAGCTTACTGCAGACAGGGGGAGGCACTGAAGCTTTCTTT.

The gene calls are TRBV7-2 and TRBJ1-3; D gene unclear. The CDR3 has 13 residues. V lost 2 bases and J lost 7, with 9 bases in between. CDR1 is SGHTA and CDR2 is FQGNSA in the germline V gene. The CDR3, as DNA: TGTGCCAGCAGCTTAAAGGAGGGTAACACCATATATTTT. It specifies CASSLKEGNTIYF.

The chain is built from TRBV11-2 and TRBJ1-5; TRBD1 matches 7 bases. The CDR3 length is 15 residues. V lost 5 bases to trimming and J lost 0 bases; unmatched junction nucleotides: 4. CDR1 and CDR2 (germline): SGHAT, FQNNGV. The DNA for the CDR3 is TGTGCCAGCAGCCTGGGACAGCATAGCAATCAGCCCCAGCATTTT. This codes for CASSLGQHSNQPQHF.

This chain joins TRBV27 and TRBJ2-5, with TRBD2 identical over 8 bases. The CDR3 runs 14 residues. CDR1 and CDR2 from the germline V gene are MNHEY and SMNVEV (reference sequence). The J segment lost 3 bases and the V segment lost 7 bases, leaving 7 bases of the junction unmatched. The CDR3 sequence is CASTGGRPKETQYF. The CDR3 nucleotides are TGTGCCAGCACTGGCGGGAGGCCCAAAGAGACCCAGTACTTC.

In its sample, this clone was seen once. The chain joins TRBV5-6 to TRBJ1-2; the D is unclear. V was cut by 0 bases and J by 7 bases, with 13 bases left in between. The germline V gene encodes CDR1 SGHDT and CDR2 YYEEEE. CDR3 length: 14 amino acids. CDR3 residues: CASSLAMGSSGYTF. CDR3 in DNA: TGTGCCAGCAGCTTGGCCATGGGTTCGAGTGGCTACACCTTC.

The J gene is TRBJ2-3, the V gene TRBV15; D not certain. The germline V gene has CDR1 LNHNV and CDR2 YYDKDF (reference sequence). The length of the CDR3 is 13 residues. With 3 bases removed from V and 6 bases from J, the gap between germline ends came to 10 bases. This CDR3 reads CATSSAATDTQYF. CDR3 nucleotides: TGTGCCACCAGCAGTGCCGCCACCGATACGCAGTATTTT.

This chain joins TRBV19 and TRBJ2-3, with D tentatively TRBD2 (5 bases). The ends were cut back, 8 bases at V and 0 bases at J, with 12 bases in the middle. The CDR3 is 14 amino acids. Germline loops: CDR1 LNHDA, CDR2 SQIVND (reference sequence). CDR3 protein: CASGAEVSTDTQYF. As DNA, the CDR3 is TGTGCCAGTGGTGCGGAGGTGAGCACAGATACGCAGTATTTT.

The chain couples TRBV29-1 to TRBJ1-1; D not resolved. V lost 4 bases and J lost 0, with 9 bases in between. This CDR3 comprises 13 residues. Germline values: CDR1 SQVTM, CDR2 ANQGSEA. CDR3 in amino acids: CSVVRHMNTEAFF. The CDR3 nucleotides read TGCAGCGTTGTGCGGCATATGAACACTGAAGCTTTCTTT.

The chain is built from TRBV19 and TRBJ1-4; D ambiguous. The germline V gene encodes CDR1 LNHDA and CDR2 SQIVND (reference sequence). This CDR3 has 16 amino acids. Trimming took 4 bases from V and 0 from J, leaving 12 bases between them. The CDR3 DNA reads TGTGCCAGTAGTACCTCCCGGATATCAACTAATGAAAAACTGTTTTTT. Translating gives CASSTSRISTNEKLFF.

This clone was counted a single time. The chain employs TRBV6-1 and TRBJ2-7; no clear D gene. Germline V gene sequence: CDR1 MNHNS, CDR2 SASEGT. The V gene lost 7 bases and the J gene lost 0 bases, with 10 bases spanning the gap. This CDR3 comprises 13 residues. The CDR3 loop is CASTPGFSYEQYF. The CDR3 DNA reads TGTGCCAGCACTCCCGGGTTCTCCTACGAGCAGTACTTC.

The chain carries TRBV11-2 and TRBJ1-3, with D unclear. CDR3 size: 15 residues. Germline CDR1 and CDR2: SGHAT and FQNNGV. V was cut by 5 bases and J by 0 bases, with 11 bases left in between. CDR3 region: CASSPWSSSGNTIYF. The CDR3 DNA sequence: TGTGCCAGCAGCCCTTGGAGTAGCTCTGGAAACACCATATATTTT.

This chain connects TRBV6-1 to TRBJ1-2; no reliable D call. The germline CDR1 and CDR2 sequences are MNHNS and SASEGT. V was pared by 1 base and J by 5 bases, with 14 bases between. The CDR3 spans 15 residues. CDR3 coding DNA: TGTGCCAGCAGTGAAGAGGTTACTGTGGGTTATGGCTACACCTTC. Translating gives CASSEEVTVGYGYTF.

The CDR3 reads CASSELANSYNEQFF. The CDR3 DNA reads as TGTGCCAGCAGCGAACTCGCTAACTCCTACAATGAGCAGTTCTTC. This chain links TRBV7-6 with TRBJ2-1, with D uncertain. The germline V gene has CDR1 SGHVS and CDR2 FNYEAQ. The ends were cut back, 5 bases at V and 0 bases at J, with 11 bases in the middle. The CDR3 has 15 residues.

This clone was seen a few times. V is TRBV27 and J is TRBJ2-2; D is perhaps TRBD2 (6 bases). This CDR3 spans 16 amino acids. Germline CDR1 reads MNHEY; CDR2 reads SMNVEV (reference sequence). Trimming cost V 5 bases and J 0 bases, with 13 bases left between them. CDR3 sequence reads: CASSPVGGANTGELFF. CDR3 bases: TGTGCCAGCAGTCCGGTTGGCGGGGCGAACACCGGGGAGCTGTTTTTT.

This clone showed up just a few times. The chain recombines TRBV30 with TRBJ1-5, with D perhaps matching TRBD1 (6 bases). V lost 5 bases, J lost 7 bases, and 21 bases lay in between. In germline, CDR1 is GTSNPN, CDR2 SVGIG (reference sequence). The CDR3 length is 15 residues. The chain's CDR3 is CAWGPRTALKQPQHF. The CDR3 DNA reads TGTGCCTGGGGACCCCGGACAGCGCTAAAGCAGCCCCAGCATTTT.

The chain couples TRBV6-5 to TRBJ1-1; TRBD1 might be the D (5 bases). Trimming stripped 7 bases from V and 5 bases from J, with 20 bases between. CDR3 length: 15 amino acids. The germline gives CDR1 MNHEY, CDR2 SVGAGI. The CDR3 region is CASIARGGPPTEAFF. The DNA for the CDR3 is TGTGCCAGCATTGCGAGGGGAGGGCCTCCAACTGAAGCTTTCTTT.

Regarding this clone: Additional DNA sequences in this sample encode the identical CDR3. This chain uses TRBV7-8 with TRBJ2-2, with TRBD2 identical over 12 bases. Germline V gene lookup returns CDR1 SGHVS and CDR2 FQNEAQ. The length of the CDR3 is 19 residues. V shed 0 bases, J shed 7 bases, and the junction held 12 bases outside the gene matches. The CDR3 coding sequence is TGTGCCAGCAGCTTAGCGTCAACTAGCGGGGGGCTAGGTGGCGGGGAGCTGTTTTTT. Its translation: CASSLASTSGGLGGGELFF.

The genes are TRBV7-2 and TRBJ2-7, with TRBD2 matching 12 bases. The trim removed 3 bases at V and 2 bases at J, leaving 11 bases unmatched. The CDR3 is made up of 18 amino acids. CDR1 and CDR2 from the germline V gene are SGHTA and FQGNSA. The CDR3 protein is CASSLGLRLAGVPYEQYF. As DNA, the CDR3 is TGTGCCAGCAGCTTGGGCCTCCGACTAGCGGGAGTTCCCTACGAGCAGTACTTC.

The rearrangement joins TRBV30 to TRBJ2-7; D is unresolved. Germline CDR1 is GTSNPN and CDR2 is SVGIG (reference sequence). CDR3 size: 12 residues. The ends were cut back, 4 bases at V and 1 base at J, with 8 bases in the middle. DNA for the CDR3: TGTGCCTGGACTCCCGTATCCTACGAGCAGTACTTC. It translates to CAWTPVSYEQYF.

This chain uses TRBV7-3 with TRBJ2-3; 8 bases are shared with TRBD1. Germline V CDR1 and CDR2: SGHTA, FQGTGA. V was pared by 5 bases and J by 6 bases, with 10 bases of the junction left unmatched. This CDR3 has 15 amino acids. The CDR3 reads CASSRRGLALDTQYF. The CDR3 DNA sequence: TGTGCCAGCAGCCGCAGGGGGCTCGCATTGGATACGCAGTATTTT.

The genes are TRBV6-1 and TRBJ1-2; 7 bases match TRBD1. Germline CDR1 MNHNS, CDR2 SASEGT. The CDR3 spans 13 residues. The ends lost 2 bases at V and 3 bases at J; junction bases unmatched: 0. The CDR3 is CASSERGHYGYTF. The DNA for the CDR3 is TGTGCCAGCAGTGAAAGGGGGCACTATGGCTACACCTTC.

In the case of this clone: Additional DNA sequences in this sample encode the identical CDR3. CDR3 nucleotides: TGTGCCAGCAGCTTTTGGGGTGGGGCCATCTACGAGCAGTACTTC. This encodes CASSFWGGAIYEQYF. This rearrangement joins TRBV7-2 to TRBJ2-7, with D possibly being TRBD1 (5 bases). The V end lost 3 bases, the J end lost 3 bases, and 15 bases lay between the germline ends. CDR3 length: 15 amino acids. In germline, CDR1 is SGHTA, CDR2 FQGNSA.

This CDR3 is CASRQENNSPLHF. CDR3 bases: TGTGCCAGCCGACAGGAGAATAATTCACCCCTCCACTTT. The rearrangement links TRBV27 to TRBJ1-6; D is perhaps TRBD1 (6 bases). This CDR3 comprises 13 residues. The V and J ends lost 8 bases and 5 bases respectively, with 10 bases between them. Germline CDR1 and CDR2: MNHEY and SMNVEV (reference sequence).

The chain employs TRBV9 and TRBJ2-7; D is possibly TRBD2 (5 bases). Germline CDR1 SGDLS, CDR2 YYNGEE. The ends were cut back, 0 bases at V and 3 bases at J, with 7 bases in the middle. This CDR3 comprises 13 residues. CDR3 in amino acids: CASSVALGYEQYF. The CDR3 DNA reads as TGTGCCAGCAGCGTAGCACTAGGCTACGAGCAGTACTTC. Based on the CDR3 plus reference TRBV9 and TRBJ2-7, the full variable domain is DSGVTQTPKHLITATGQRVTLRCSPRSGDLSVYWYQQSLDQGLQFLIQYYNGEERAKGNILERFSAQQFPDLHSELNLSSLELGDSALYFCASSVALGYEQYFGPGTRLTVT.

This clone is a singleton in its sample. V is TRBV5-4 and J is TRBJ2-7; D is possibly TRBD1 (5 bases). CDR3 length equals 14 residues. CDR1 and CDR2 from the germline V gene are SGHNT and YYREEE (reference sequence). Trimming took off 4 bases at V and 3 bases at J, with 14 bases between the two ends. The CDR3 coding sequence is TGTGCCAGCAGCGGCCCCAGGGAAAGCTACGAGCAGTACTTC. Residues: CASSGPRESYEQYF.

This chain links TRBV5-6 with TRBJ1-1; 8 nucleotides align to TRBD1. Per the germline V gene, CDR1 is SGHDT and CDR2 is YYEEEE. CDR3 length: 14 residues. With V trimmed by 4 bases and J by 5 bases, 7 bases remained unmatched. CDR3 bases: TGTGCCAGCAGCCTTGGACAGGGATGGACTGAAGCTTTCTTT. It encodes CASSLGQGWTEAFF. The full variable domain, in which reference TRBV5-6 and TRBJ1-1 provide the parts outside the CDR3, is DAGVTQSPTHLIKTRGQQVTLRCSPKSGHDTVSWYQQALGQGPQFIFQYYEEEERQRGNFPDRFSGHQFPNYSSELNVNALLLGDSALYLCASSLGQGWTEAFFGQGTRLTVV.

This rearrangement joins TRBV15 to TRBJ1-5; D not certain. The CDR3 is 17 residues long. The ends were cut back, 0 bases at V and 6 bases at J, with 18 bases in the middle. Per germline, CDR1 LNHNV and CDR2 YYDKDF (reference sequence). CDR3 bases: TGTGCCACCAGCAGAGACCCTTTACGCGCGGTAGGTCAGCCCCAGCATTTT. Translated: CATSRDPLRAVGQPQHF.

In the case of this clone: Other nucleotide sequences in the sample specify the same CDR3. The chain carries TRBV11-2 and TRBJ1-1; no firm D call. The V end was cut by 4 bases, the J end by 0 bases, with 6 bases between. The CDR3 sequence is 13 residues long. The V gene's germline CDR1 is SGHAT and CDR2 FQNNGV. CDR3 loop: CASSSQVNTEAFF. The CDR3 coding sequence is TGTGCCAGCAGCTCGCAGGTGAACACTGAAGCTTTCTTT.

This clone came up a few times. V is TRBV5-1 and J is TRBJ2-1; 15 nucleotides align to TRBD2. The germline gives CDR1 SGHRS, CDR2 YFSETQ. CDR3 length: 18 amino acids. Germline trimming cut 4 bases from V and 4 bases from J; bases unmatched to any gene: 9. The CDR3 DNA follows: TGCGCCAGCAGCCAGGGACTAGCGGGAGGTTTAAGTTACAATGAGCAGTTCTTC. Its protein is CASSQGLAGGLSYNEQFF. Drawing the rest from reference TRBV5-1 and TRBJ2-1, the complete variable domain is KAGVTQTPRYLIKTRGQQVTLSCSPISGHRSVSWYQQTPGQGLQFLFEYFSETQRNKGNFPGRFSGRQFSNSRSEMNVSTLELGDSALYLCASSQGLAGGLSYNEQFFGPGTRLTVL.

The rearrangement uses TRBV9 and TRBJ2-3; TRBD2 matches at 10 bases. The V gene's germline CDR1 is SGDLS and CDR2 YYNGEE. This CDR3 region has 13 residues. V dropped 0 bases and J dropped 12; count of bases not matched to a gene: 4. CDR3 loop: CASSVASGSYQYF. CDR3 DNA sequence: TGTGCCAGCAGCGTAGCTAGCGGGAGTTATCAGTATTTT.

This clone was observed a single time. V is TRBV9 and J is TRBJ2-3; tentative D call: TRBD2 (5 bases). Germline values: CDR1 SGDLS, CDR2 YYNGEE. The CDR3 consists of 14 residues. V was shortened by 2 bases and J by 2 bases, with 9 bases between the two germline ends. The CDR3 here is CASSVGLPTDTQYF. The CDR3 nucleotides read TGTGCCAGCAGCGTTGGACTTCCCACAGATACGCAGTATTTT.